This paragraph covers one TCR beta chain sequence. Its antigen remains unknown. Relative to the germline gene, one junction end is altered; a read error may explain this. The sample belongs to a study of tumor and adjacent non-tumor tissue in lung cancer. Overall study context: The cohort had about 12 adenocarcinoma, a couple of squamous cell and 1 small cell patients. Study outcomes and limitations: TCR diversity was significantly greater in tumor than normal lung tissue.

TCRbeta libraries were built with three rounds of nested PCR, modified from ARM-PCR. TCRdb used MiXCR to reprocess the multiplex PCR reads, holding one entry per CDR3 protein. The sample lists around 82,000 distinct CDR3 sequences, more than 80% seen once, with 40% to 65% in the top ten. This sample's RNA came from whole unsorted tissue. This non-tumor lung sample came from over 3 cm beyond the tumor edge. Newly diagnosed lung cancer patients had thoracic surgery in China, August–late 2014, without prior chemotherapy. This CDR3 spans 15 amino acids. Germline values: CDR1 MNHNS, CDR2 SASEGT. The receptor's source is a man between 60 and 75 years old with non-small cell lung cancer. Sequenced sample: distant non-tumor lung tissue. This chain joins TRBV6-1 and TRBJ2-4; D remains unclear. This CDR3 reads CASTIGTQARNIQYF. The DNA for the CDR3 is TGTGCCAGCACGATCGGTACCCAAGCCAGAAACATTCAGTATTTC.